This record concerns one TCR beta chain sequence. Germline V gene data show CDR1 as WSHSY and CDR2 as SAAADI. The CDR3 totals 13 residues. Trimming took off 3 bases at V and 3 bases at J, with 9 bases between the two ends. The data originate from a study of blood T cell repertoires in COVID-19. Study-wide background: Nucleic acid was either cDNA or gDNA, and it came from T cells, B-cell-depleted T cells, or PBMCs.

In the study's own analysis: Reference gene primer amplification yielded estimated nucleated cell counts. TCRdb's table, derived via immunoSEQ multiplex PCR, lists solely in-frame clones and lacks some. V and J calls and clone size follow that table, whereas D and trimming were derived from the DNA. The table records roughly 300,000 clones, over 70% of them present only once. The rearrangement joins TRBV10-2 to TRBJ2-7; maybe TRBD1 (5 bases). Sample: peripheral blood. This clonotype was sampled from a woman aged 40 to 55 who had recovered from COVID-19. The DNA of the CDR3 is TGCGCCAGCAGTGACGACAGCTTCTACGAGCAGTACTTC. This codes for CASSDDSFYEQYF.